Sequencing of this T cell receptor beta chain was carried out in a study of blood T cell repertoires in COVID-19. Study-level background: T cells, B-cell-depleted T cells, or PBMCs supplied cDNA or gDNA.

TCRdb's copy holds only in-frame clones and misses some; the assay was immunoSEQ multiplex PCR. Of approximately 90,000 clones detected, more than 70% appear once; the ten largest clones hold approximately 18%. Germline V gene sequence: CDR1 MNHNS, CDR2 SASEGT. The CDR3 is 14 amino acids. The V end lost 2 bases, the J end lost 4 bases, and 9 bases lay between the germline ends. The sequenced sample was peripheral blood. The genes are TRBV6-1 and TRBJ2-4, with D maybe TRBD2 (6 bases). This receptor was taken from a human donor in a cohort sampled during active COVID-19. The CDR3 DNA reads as TGTGCCAGCAGTGAACCCCGGGAGAAAAACATTCAGTACTTC. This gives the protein CASSEPREKNIQYF.